The 15 T cell receptor beta chains in this list originate from one sample, sequenced in a study of regulatory T cells in long-lasting Graves disease. Time point specified: persistent/refractory GD, antithyroid drugs over 5 years with positive TRAb. The TCR library was made from RNA extracted from PBMCs. According to the study, TCR beta libraries were built with iRepertoire HTBI primers and CDR3-region Arm-PCR. TCRdb processed the multiplex PCR reads anew with MiXCR; each CDR3 protein has one entry. The sample has a few hundred thousand distinct CDR3 sequences, approximately 22% seen once. The input for sequencing was peripheral blood mononuclear cells (PBMCs), taken when the disease was refractory, from a patient treated with antithyroid drugs. The receptors come from a female donor with Graves disease.

This clonotype was observed many times. The gene calls are TRBV28 and TRBJ1-4; D is unresolved. The CDR3 length is 14 residues. Trimming took 7 bases from V and 4 from J, leaving 13 bases between them. Germline V gives CDR1 MDHEN, CDR2 SYDVKM. Here the CDR3 DNA reads TGTGCCAGCACCAAGCGTGCCCGTAATGAAAAACTGTTTTTT. This gives the protein CASTKRARNEKLFF.

This chain joins TRBV9 and TRBJ2-7; TRBD1 aligns across 9 bases. From germline, CDR1 is SGDLS and CDR2 YYNGEE. With 2 bases clipped from V and 7 bases from J, the junction kept 10 bases outside the gene matches. The CDR3 is 15 amino acids. In DNA form, the CDR3 reads TGTGCCAGCAGCGTGGGGGACAGGGTAAGGGAGGAGCAGTACTTC. It is translated as CASSVGDRVREEQYF.

The chain joins TRBV12-3 or TRBV12-4 to TRBJ1-6; D not resolved. Trimming took 0 bases from V and 0 from J, leaving 3 bases between them. The CDR3 is made up of 15 amino acids. The CDR3 reads CASSLAGSYNSPLHF. As DNA, the CDR3 is TGTGCCAGCAGTTTAGCAGGCTCCTATAATTCACCCCTCCACTTT.

This clonotype was seen many times. The J gene is TRBJ1-1, the V gene TRBV6-1; 8 bases fit TRBD1. The CDR3 runs 16 residues. Losses at the gene ends were 7 bases for V and 0 bases for J; bases not matched to a gene: 10. Germline V gene lookup returns CDR1 MNHNS and CDR2 SASEGT. The CDR3 loop reads CASKGLGQVMNTEAFF. The CDR3 DNA follows: TGTGCCAGCAAAGGGTTGGGACAGGTAATGAACACTGAAGCTTTCTTT.

There are many counts of this clonotype. The rearrangement links TRBV6-1 to TRBJ1-1; 8 nucleotides align to TRBD1. Germline V lookup: CDR1 MNHNS, CDR2 SASEGT. There are 14 residues in the CDR3. After removal of 7 bases from V and 4 bases from J, the junction contained 8 bases not matched to a gene. CDR3 sequence: CASTPGGRVTEAFF. DNA for the CDR3: TGTGCCAGCACACCAGGGGGCCGGGTCACTGAAGCTTTCTTT.

The V and J genes are TRBV28 and TRBJ2-5, with 9 bases matching TRBD1. J was trimmed by 6 bases and V by 6 bases; bases with no gene match: 8. The CDR3 is 14 residues long. The germline gives CDR1 MDHEN, CDR2 SYDVKM. CDR3 amino acids: CASSRTGGEKTQYF. In DNA, the CDR3 is TGTGCCAGCAGCCGCACAGGGGGCGAGAAGACCCAGTACTTC.

This clonotype was counted only a few times. The V call is TRBV20-1, the J call TRBJ1-1; weak D call: TRBD1 (6 bases). Germline V CDR1 and CDR2: DFQATT, SNEGSKA (reference sequence). The V and J ends lost 4 bases and 5 bases respectively, with 14 bases between them. CDR3 length equals 13 residues. CDR3 protein: CSATSTGLTEAFF. CDR3 nucleotide sequence: TGCAGTGCTACCTCTACAGGGTTAACTGAAGCTTTCTTT.

This clonotype was seen ten or more times. This chain joins TRBV20-1 and TRBJ2-7; D gene ambiguous. Germline V gene data show CDR1 as DFQATT and CDR2 as SNEGSKA (reference sequence). The length of the CDR3 is 11 residues. Trimming removed 0 bases at V and 5 bases at J, with 5 bases between. CDR3 nucleotide sequence: TGCAGTGCTAGAGATTTGGACGAGCAGTACTTC. This gives the protein CSARDLDEQYF.

This clonotype came up a few times. The rearrangement links TRBV20-1 to TRBJ2-2; D is tentatively TRBD1 or TRBD2 (5 bases each). Trimming left V 6 bases short and J 1 base short, with 18 bases between. Germline V gene data show CDR1 as DFQATT and CDR2 as SNEGSKA (reference sequence). The CDR3 loop spans 16 amino acids. CDR3: CSAIMLGERNTGELFF. The CDR3 DNA reads as TGCAGTGCCATAATGTTGGGGGAGAGGAACACCGGGGAGCTGTTTTTT.

This clonotype occurred many times. The chain recombines TRBV12-5 with TRBJ2-1, with D unresolved. The V end lost 2 bases, the J end lost 0 bases, and 8 bases lay between the germline ends. The CDR3 contains 15 residues. Germline V CDR1 and CDR2: LGHNT, FRNRAP. Here the CDR3 DNA reads TGTGCTAGTGGTTTGCATTCCAGCTCCTACAATGAGCAGTTCTTC. Translation: CASGLHSSSYNEQFF.

In its sample, this clonotype was seen many times. The J gene is TRBJ1-2, the V gene TRBV29-1; no reliable D call. The length of the CDR3 is 12 residues. V lost 0 bases to trimming and J lost 5 bases, with 7 bases between them. CDR1 and CDR2 from the germline V gene are SQVTM and ANQGSEA. CDR3 sequence: CSVEDVGYGYTF. In DNA, the CDR3 is TGCAGCGTTGAAGATGTAGGTTATGGCTACACCTTC.

This clonotype was seen a few times. The chain recombines TRBV7-2 with TRBJ2-3; 12 positions match TRBD2. CDR3 size: 16 residues. With V trimmed by 0 bases and J by 7 bases, 5 bases remained unmatched. CDR1 SGHTA and CDR2 FQGNSA come from the germline V gene. This chain's CDR3 is CASSLAPSGGGNTQYF. Here the CDR3 DNA reads TGTGCCAGCAGCTTAGCTCCTAGCGGGGGGGGAAATACGCAGTATTTT.

This clonotype was detected many times. The V gene is TRBV30, the J gene TRBJ2-7; D is unclear. The CDR3 sequence is 11 residues long. Germline V gene sequence: CDR1 GTSNPN, CDR2 SVGIG (reference sequence). With 0 bases removed from V and 6 bases from J, the gap between germline ends came to 6 bases. The CDR3 sequence: CAWSVTREQYF. CDR3 sequence (DNA): TGTGCCTGGAGTGTAACGCGCGAGCAGTACTTC.

This chain uses TRBV6-1 with TRBJ1-1; no clear D gene. CDR1 is MNHNS and CDR2 is SASEGT in the germline V gene. The CDR3 extends over 16 amino acids. V was trimmed by 3 bases and J by 0 bases, leaving 14 bases between them. The CDR3 spells CASSETPGGMNTEAFF. CDR3 nucleotide sequence: TGTGCCAGCAGTGAGACCCCGGGAGGAATGAACACTGAAGCTTTCTTT.

This clonotype has a handful of counts. This rearrangement joins TRBV20-1 to TRBJ2-3, with D uncertain. This CDR3 has 10 residues. V gave up 7 bases and J gave up 10 bases, with 12 bases separating them. Germline assignment: CDR1 DFQATT and CDR2 SNEGSKA (reference sequence). CDR3 residues: CSVHPGPQYF. The CDR3 nucleotides read TGCAGTGTTCACCCTGGACCGCAGTATTTT.